These T cell receptor beta chains were read from a single sample in a study of identical twins. TCRdb re-analysed the 5' RACE reads in MiXCR, keeping a single row per CDR3 protein. The top ten hold over 0.25% of the sample, which has 1.5 million to 2 million distinct CDR3 sequences, around a third seen once. Material: cord blood. The receptors were sampled from a newborn girl in good health. Each CDR3 is given with its conserved first and last residue. D genes are given only for firm matches. A clone size is listed for some rows: how often the clone was seen (once, few, many), or a class if it is expanded.

cdr3_nt: TGCGCCAGCAGCCAGTGGGCAGGGGACTACGAGCAGTACTTC
cdr3_aa: CASSQWAGDYEQYF
clone_size: .
d_call: .
v_call: TRBV4-1
j_call: TRBJ2-7

cdr3_nt: TGCAGTGCTCCTCGACAGGGAGGGGTGAGCAATCAGCCCCAGCATTTT
cdr3_aa: CSAPRQGGVSNQPQHF
clone_size: few
d_call: TRBD1
v_call: TRBV20-1
j_call: TRBJ1-5

cdr3_nt: TGTGCCAGCAGTAAAAGGACGGCTTTTAATGAAAAACTGTTTTTT
cdr3_aa: CASSKRTAFNEKLFF
clone_size: .
d_call: .
v_call: TRBV6-5
j_call: TRBJ1-4

cdr3_nt: TGCAGTGCTAGGGCGACAAGGAAGACAGATACGCAGTATTTT
cdr3_aa: CSARATRKTDTQYF
clone_size: .
d_call: .
v_call: TRBV20-1
j_call: TRBJ2-3

cdr3_nt: TGTGCCATCAGTGATAGTGTCAGGGACAATTCACCCCTCCACTTT
cdr3_aa: CAISDSVRDNSPLHF
clone_size: few
d_call: .
v_call: TRBV10-3
j_call: TRBJ1-6

cdr3_nt: TGCAGCGTTGTTATCGGGGGGGTGGGCACTGAAGCTTTCTTT
cdr3_aa: CSVVIGGVGTEAFF
clone_size: .
d_call: .
v_call: TRBV29-1
j_call: TRBJ1-1

cdr3_nt: TGCGCCAGCAACCTTGTGACGGAGAAGCCGTACTTC
cdr3_aa: CASNLVTEKPYF
clone_size: once
d_call: .
v_call: TRBV4-1
j_call: TRBJ2-5

cdr3_nt: TGTGCCAGCACTGTGGGTGTGGGTTATGGCTACACCTTC
cdr3_aa: CASTVGVGYGYTF
clone_size: .
d_call: .
v_call: TRBV7-9
j_call: TRBJ1-2

cdr3_nt: TGCGCCAGCAGCTTGGGAACAGGGGCTGGTACAGATACGCAGTATTTT
cdr3_aa: CASSLGTGAGTDTQYF
clone_size: few
d_call: TRBD1
v_call: TRBV5-1
j_call: TRBJ2-3

cdr3_nt: TGTGCCAGCAGCTACGGGTCCCACAGATACGAGCAGTACTTC
cdr3_aa: CASSYGSHRYEQYF
clone_size: many
d_call: .
v_call: TRBV11-2
j_call: TRBJ2-7

cdr3_nt: TGCAGTGCTAGAGGGCTTGCAACTAATGAAAAACTGTTTTTT
cdr3_aa: CSARGLATNEKLFF
clone_size: few
d_call: .
v_call: TRBV20-1
j_call: TRBJ1-4

cdr3_nt: TGTGCCAGCAGTTATGGTGGGGGCGGGAGTTTCTACGAGCAGTACTTC
cdr3_aa: CASSYGGGGSFYEQYF
clone_size: .
d_call: .
v_call: TRBV6-6
j_call: TRBJ2-7

cdr3_nt: TGTGCCAGCGGGGACAGGGGGAGATTGGACTATGGCTACACCTTC
cdr3_aa: CASGDRGRLDYGYTF
clone_size: .
d_call: TRBD1
v_call: TRBV27
j_call: TRBJ1-2

cdr3_nt: TGCAGTGCCAGCTCCCCCACTAGCGGGAGTTCAGATACGCAGTATTTT
cdr3_aa: CSASSPTSGSSDTQYF
clone_size: few
d_call: TRBD2
v_call: TRBV20-1
j_call: TRBJ2-3

cdr3_nt: TGTGCCAGCAGTCGACCTAGCGGGGGCCAGTACTTC
cdr3_aa: CASSRPSGGQYF
clone_size: many
d_call: TRBD2
v_call: TRBV12-3/TRBV12-4
j_call: TRBJ2-7

cdr3_nt: TGTGCCACCAGTGACGAGGGCTCCTACAATGAGCAGTTCTTC
cdr3_aa: CATSDEGSYNEQFF
clone_size: few
d_call: .
v_call: TRBV24-1
j_call: TRBJ2-1

cdr3_nt: TGTGCCAGCAGTCCCCGAGGCTATGGGGCGGGCTATGGCTACACCTTC
cdr3_aa: CASSPRGYGAGYGYTF
clone_size: .
d_call: .
v_call: TRBV28
j_call: TRBJ1-2

cdr3_nt: TGTGCCAGCACATGGCGTGAGAATGAAAAACTGTTTTTT
cdr3_aa: CASTWRENEKLFF
clone_size: .
d_call: .
v_call: TRBV25-1
j_call: TRBJ1-4

cdr3_nt: TGTGCCAGCAATTGGCGGGTCACAGATACGCAGTATTTT
cdr3_aa: CASNWRVTDTQYF
clone_size: .
d_call: .
v_call: TRBV6-1
j_call: TRBJ2-3

cdr3_nt: TGTGCCAGCAGCAGTAAGGGTCCGGGTTCGGAGCAGTACTTC
cdr3_aa: CASSSKGPGSEQYF
clone_size: few
d_call: .
v_call: TRBV12-3/TRBV12-4
j_call: TRBJ2-4

cdr3_nt: TGCAGCGTTCTCGCTGGCGGGGAGCTGTTTTTT
cdr3_aa: CSVLAGGELFF
clone_size: few
d_call: .
v_call: TRBV29-1
j_call: TRBJ2-2

cdr3_nt: TGTGCCAGCAGCAAGGGGGACAGCCTTACCTACGAGCAGTACTTC
cdr3_aa: CASSKGDSLTYEQYF
clone_size: .
d_call: TRBD1
v_call: TRBV6-6
j_call: TRBJ2-7

cdr3_nt: TGTGCCAGCATTGGCAGGCTTAGCGATCAGCCCCAGCATTTT
cdr3_aa: CASIGRLSDQPQHF
clone_size: .
d_call: .
v_call: TRBV28
j_call: TRBJ1-5

cdr3_nt: TGCGCCAGCAGCTTGTCGGGCCCTCTCAATTCACCCCTCCACTTT
cdr3_aa: CASSLSGPLNSPLHF
clone_size: few
d_call: .
v_call: TRBV5-1
j_call: TRBJ1-6

cdr3_nt: TGTGCCAGCGTTATGGTAGCGGGAAGTCGCGAGCAGTACTTC
cdr3_aa: CASVMVAGSREQYF
clone_size: .
d_call: TRBD2
v_call: TRBV6-6
j_call: TRBJ2-7

cdr3_nt: TGTGCCAGCAGTTTATGGGGGAATAGCAATCAGCCTCAGCATTTT
cdr3_aa: CASSLWGNSNQPQHF
clone_size: few
d_call: .
v_call: TRBV27
j_call: TRBJ1-5

cdr3_nt: TGTGCCAGCAGTTTGACCCATCAGGGTGGCAATCAGCCCCAGCATTTT
cdr3_aa: CASSLTHQGGNQPQHF
clone_size: .
d_call: .
v_call: TRBV27
j_call: TRBJ1-5

cdr3_nt: TGTGCCAGCAGTAAGCTAGCGGGGTACTACGATGAGCAGTTCTTC
cdr3_aa: CASSKLAGYYDEQFF
clone_size: .
d_call: TRBD2
v_call: TRBV28
j_call: TRBJ2-1

cdr3_nt: TGTGCCAGCAGCCCCCGGTTGAGGGGGGACGGCTACACCTTC
cdr3_aa: CASSPRLRGDGYTF
clone_size: few
d_call: .
v_call: TRBV11-2
j_call: TRBJ1-2

cdr3_nt: TGTGCCAGCAGTTACTCGAGAGGGACAGCCCTCCACGAGCAGTACTTC
cdr3_aa: CASSYSRGTALHEQYF
clone_size: few
d_call: TRBD1
v_call: TRBV6-5
j_call: TRBJ2-7

cdr3_nt: TGCAGCGTTCCCGGCACAGGGGGCGAGATCGGGGAGCTGTTTTTT
cdr3_aa: CSVPGTGGEIGELFF
clone_size: .
d_call: TRBD1
v_call: TRBV29-1
j_call: TRBJ2-2

cdr3_nt: TGTGCCAGCAGTCCGTACAGTCTTAATGAAAAACTGTTTTTT
cdr3_aa: CASSPYSLNEKLFF
clone_size: few
d_call: .
v_call: TRBV6-1
j_call: TRBJ1-4

cdr3_nt: TGCGCCAGCAGCTCCAGATACTACAATGAGCAGTTCTTC
cdr3_aa: CASSSRYYNEQFF
clone_size: many
d_call: .
v_call: TRBV5-1
j_call: TRBJ2-1

cdr3_nt: TGCAGCGTTGAAGAGGACAGGGAACTGTTTTTT
cdr3_aa: CSVEEDRELFF
clone_size: few
d_call: TRBD1
v_call: TRBV29-1
j_call: TRBJ1-4

cdr3_nt: TGTGCCAGCAGTATCATAATAGCGGGAGATGGAGAAGGGCTGCTTTACAATGAGCAGTACTTC
cdr3_aa: CASSIIIAGDGEGLLYNEQYF
clone_size: .
d_call: TRBD2
v_call: TRBV2
j_call: TRBJ2-7

cdr3_nt: TGTGCCAGCACCTTGGGGCGGGCCGAGAACACTGAAGCTTTCTTT
cdr3_aa: CASTLGRAENTEAFF
clone_size: .
d_call: .
v_call: TRBV12-3/TRBV12-4
j_call: TRBJ1-1

cdr3_nt: TGTGCCAGCAGTCCCATAGGGACCATGAACACTGAAGCTTTCTTT
cdr3_aa: CASSPIGTMNTEAFF
clone_size: few
d_call: .
v_call: TRBV27
j_call: TRBJ1-1

cdr3_nt: TGTGCCAGCAGTTACTCGAAGACTGAAGCTTTCTTT
cdr3_aa: CASSYSKTEAFF
clone_size: few
d_call: .
v_call: TRBV6-2/TRBV6-3
j_call: TRBJ1-1

cdr3_nt: TGTGCCAGCACTAAGTCGATAGGGGCCGTCACAGATACGCAGTATTTT
cdr3_aa: CASTKSIGAVTDTQYF
clone_size: few
d_call: .
v_call: TRBV12-3/TRBV12-4
j_call: TRBJ2-3

cdr3_nt: TGCGCCAGCAGGGCCGGGACAGCGGACGCAGATACGCAGTATTTT
cdr3_aa: CASRAGTADADTQYF
clone_size: few
d_call: TRBD1
v_call: TRBV5-1
j_call: TRBJ2-3